These T cell receptor beta chains were read from a single sample in a study of shared clonotypes between healthy human individuals. The data were produced by immunoSEQ multiplex PCR, yet TCRdb's version contains in-frame clones alone and is incomplete. This sample has about 590,000 clones; over 95% occur once, and the top ten carry about 0.11%. Material for sequencing was naive CD8+ T cells sorted from blood. The receptors derive from a young woman in good health. CDR3s include the opening cysteine and the closing phenylalanine or tryptophan. D genes are given only for firm matches.

d_call j_call v_call cdr3_aa cdr3_nt
TRBD1 TRBJ2-7 TRBV28 CASSFYRDSYEQYF TGTGCCAGCAGTTTTTATAGGGACAGCTACGAGCAGTACTTC
NA TRBJ1-4 TRBV7-8 CASSPRDATNEKLFF TGTGCCAGCAGCCCTAGGGATGCAACTAATGAAAAACTGTTTTTT
NA TRBJ2-7 TRBV30 CAWSVLEGPTYEQYF TGTGCCTGGAGTGTACTAGAGGGACCAACCTACGAGCAGTACTTC
TRBD2 TRBJ2-1 TRBV11-2 CASHPAGGSEQFF TGTGCCAGCCATCCGGCCGGGGGGAGTGAGCAGTTCTTC
TRBD2 TRBJ2-1 TRBV13 CASSSRTSGSTYNEQFF TGTGCCAGCAGCTCACGGACTAGCGGGAGTACCTACAATGAGCAGTTCTTC
NA TRBJ2-2 TRBV5-5 CASLANTGELFF TGTGCCAGCTTGGCGAACACCGGGGAGCTGTTTTTT
TRBD2 TRBJ2-1 TRBV28 CASSLFSSGSSYNEQFF TGTGCCAGCAGTTTATTTTCTAGCGGTAGCTCCTACAATGAGCAGTTCTTC
TRBD1 TRBJ1-5 TRBV27 CASSLLSSTGVDQPQHF TGTGCCAGCAGTTTACTCAGCTCAACAGGGGTTGATCAGCCCCAGCATTTT
TRBD2 TRBJ2-1 TRBV11-1 CASSSGTSGSRYNEQFF TGTGCCAGCAGTTCCGGGACTAGCGGGAGCAGGTACAATGAGCAGTTCTTC
NA TRBJ1-2 TRBV4-2 CASSQENSRDYGYTF TGTGCCAGCAGCCAAGAGAATTCCAGGGACTATGGCTACACCTTC